The text below deals with one TCR beta chain. The data derive from a study of glioma-infiltrating T cells after dendritic cell vaccination. TCRdb keeps only in-frame clones here, not all; method: immunoSEQ multiplex PCR. The sample has 100,000 or so clones; over 75% are singletons. Germline values: CDR1 SGHNT, CDR2 YYREEE (reference sequence). J lost 4 bases, V lost 2 bases, and 17 bases had no gene match. CDR3 length: 18 residues. This rearrangement joins TRBV5-4 to TRBJ1-2; 7 bases match TRBD1. The receptor was derived from a human donor with glioblastoma. The sample consisted of blood, taken before dendritic cell vaccination. The CDR3: CASSFGTQTGEPGYGYTF. The CDR3 nucleotides are TGTGCCAGCAGCTTTGGGACGCAAACAGGGGAACCTGGCTATGGCTACACCTTC.